This passage covers 12 T cell receptor beta chains from one sample sequenced in a study of OX40 agonist ivuxolimab in advanced cancers. Data came from immunoSEQ multiplex PCR; TCRdb stores just in-frame clones and leaves some out. The sample yields about 72,000 clones, about nine tenths seen once. The material sequenced was CD4+ or CD8+ T cells sorted from blood, taken in a trial of the OX40 agonist ivuxolimab. These receptors were taken from an adult with an advanced solid tumor such as melanoma, head and neck, liver or kidney cancer.

The V and J genes are TRBV11-3 and TRBJ2-5, with D unresolved. The J call may be wrong; the DNA end is better matched by TRBJ2-7. CDR1 is SGHNT, CDR2 YENEEA, per germline. The CDR3 has 13 amino acids. The CDR3 DNA reads as TGTGCCAGCAGCTTAGGTACCAGCTACGAGCAGTACTTC. Its protein is CASSLGTSYEQYF.

The rearrangement uses TRBV28 and TRBJ2-1, with D possibly TRBD1 on 6 matching bases. The CDR3 is 16 residues long. CDR1 and CDR2 (germline): MDHEN, SYDVKM. Trimming removed 8 bases at V and 0 bases at J, with 17 bases between. The CDR3 DNA reads as TGTGCCAGCGCGTACTCTAGGGGGTTCTCCTACAATGAGCAGTTCTTC. Translating it yields CASAYSRGFSYNEQFF.

J is TRBJ2-7 and V is TRBV4-3, with D perhaps matching TRBD2 (6 bases). The CDR3 length is 16 residues. V gave up 1 base and J gave up 1 base, with 14 bases separating them. Germline V gene sequence: CDR1 LGHNA, CDR2 YSLEER. The CDR3 DNA reads as TGCGCCAGCAGCCAAGGGGTAGCGGACGGATCCTACGAGCAGTACTTC. Translated: CASSQGVADGSYEQYF.

This clone appeared once. The gene calls are TRBV28 and TRBJ2-1, with D possibly TRBD1 on 5 matching bases. This CDR3 has 17 residues. V was clipped by 2 bases and J by 5 bases, with 19 bases between them. From germline, CDR1 is MDHEN and CDR2 SYDVKM. The CDR3 is CASSLETATIPDNEQFF. The CDR3 coding sequence is TGTGCCAGCAGTTTAGAGACAGCCACAATCCCAGACAATGAGCAGTTCTTC.

The chain has TRBV28 and TRBJ2-1; 7 bases agree with TRBD2. The J segment lost 6 bases and the V segment lost 3 bases, leaving 5 bases of the junction unmatched. This CDR3 region has 14 residues. Germline CDR1 is MDHEN and CDR2 is SYDVKM. The CDR3 loop is CASSFGGSLNEQFF. CDR3 nucleotide sequence: TGTGCCAGCAGTTTCGGCGGGAGCCTCAATGAGCAGTTCTTC. The full variable domain, its missing parts supplied by reference TRBV28 and TRBJ2-1, is DVKVTQSSRYLVKRTGEKVFLECVQDMDHENMFWYRQDPGLGLRLIYFSYDVKMKEKGDIPEGYSVSREKKERFSLILESASTNQTSMYLCASSFGGSLNEQFFGPGTRLTVL.

The V call is TRBV19, the J call TRBJ2-7, with a tentative D call TRBD2 (6 bases). Trimming took 4 bases from V and 6 from J, leaving 13 bases between them. Germline V gives CDR1 LNHDA, CDR2 SQIVND (reference sequence). The CDR3 totals 13 residues. The CDR3 nucleotides read TGTGCCAGTAGTAGCGGGGCTAGTGTCGAGCAGTACTTC. This translates into CASSSGASVEQYF.

V is TRBV6-6 and J is TRBJ1-2; no clear D. V lost 0 bases, J lost 5 bases, and 13 bases lay in between. Germline-derived CDR1 and CDR2 are MNHNY and SVGAGI (reference sequence). The CDR3 has 15 residues. In nucleotides, the CDR3 is TGTGCCAGCAGTTACTCCGGAGCTTCTGATTATGGCTACACCTTC. Protein: CASSYSGASDYGYTF.

This rearrangement joins TRBV27 to TRBJ1-1; D is possibly TRBD1 (6 bases). Germline loops: CDR1 MNHEY, CDR2 SMNVEV (reference sequence). The CDR3 loop spans 12 amino acids. Trimming removed 5 bases from V and 3 bases from J, with 7 bases in between. For the CDR3, the DNA is TGTGCCAGCAGTCACAGGGACACTGAAGCTTTCTTT. Its protein product is CASSHRDTEAFF.

The genes are TRBV27 and TRBJ2-7, with D perhaps being TRBD1 or TRBD2 (5 bases each). This CDR3 is 13 amino acids long. Deletions cut 0 bases from V and 5 bases from J, with 8 bases between. Germline V CDR1 and CDR2: MNHEY, SMNVEV (reference sequence). The CDR3 DNA reads as TGTGCCAGCAGTTTATCGGGGGTGGACGAGCAGTACTTC. Its translation is CASSLSGVDEQYF.

To note about this clone: The same CDR3 arises from other DNA sequences in this sample as well. V is TRBV5-4 and J is TRBJ1-1; D gene uncertain. This CDR3 comprises 12 residues. Germline V gene data show CDR1 as SGHNT and CDR2 as YYREEE (reference sequence). V lost 2 bases and J 1 base, leaving 3 bases between the germline ends. As DNA, the CDR3 is TGTGCCAGCAGCTTCGGGAACACTGAAGCTTTCTTT. Protein product: CASSFGNTEAFF.

V and J are TRBV15 and TRBJ2-7; 9 nucleotides line up with TRBD2. V shed 0 bases and J 1 base; nucleotides not matched to a gene: 4. Germline lookup yields CDR1 LNHNV and CDR2 YYDKDF (reference sequence). The CDR3 consists of 16 residues. CDR3 nucleotides: TGTGCCACCAGCAGAGATTGGACTAGCGATTCCTACGAGCAGTACTTC. Translating it yields CATSRDWTSDSYEQYF.

The chain recombines TRBV9 with TRBJ2-1, with TRBD2 identical over 7 bases. Trimming took 3 bases from V and 3 from J; bases not matched to a gene: 9. This CDR3 region has 16 residues. Germline assignment: CDR1 SGDLS and CDR2 YYNGEE. The CDR3 DNA sequence: TGTGCCAGCAGCGGGATGACTAGCTCCTACTACAATGAGCAGTTCTTC. This translates into CASSGMTSSYYNEQFF.